This TCR beta chain appears in the sequencing data of a study of T cells in Graves' hyperthyroidism and ophthalmopathy. This clonotype was recorded many times. TCR beta CDR3 region amplification was performed from RNA transcripts. Using the HTBI primer set, a first-round RT-PCR was run on the TCR CDR3. TCRdb re-called the multiplex PCR reads with MiXCR, one entry per CDR3 protein. The table records roughly 750,000 distinct CDR3 sequences, about a sixth of them present only once. The CDR3 runs 15 residues. With V trimmed by 5 bases and J by 9 bases, 13 bases remained unmatched. The germline V gene has CDR1 DFQATT and CDR2 SNEGSKA (reference sequence).

The clonotype originates from a man younger than 30 with Graves' hyperthyroidism. The V call is TRBV20-1, the J call TRBJ1-1; 12 nucleotides agree with TRBD1. The material sequenced was blood. CDR3 nucleotide sequence: TGCAGTGCTGACCGCCTCGGGACAGGGGGCTATCAAGCTTTCTTT. Protein sequence: CSADRLGTGGYQAFF.